Given below is one T cell receptor beta chain in context. The antigen remains undetermined. This record comes from a study of post-analysis software for immune sequencing data. TCR beta cDNA libraries had unique molecular identifiers. TCRdb recomputed calls from the PCR reads with MiXCR, one row per CDR3 protein. The table records about 570,000 distinct CDR3 sequences, 30% to 40% of them present only once. Whole-study results and caveats: Included in a set of a few TRBV segments more frequent in patients than controls were TRBV5-6, TRBV5-1 and TRBV20-1.

The CDR3 extends over 12 amino acids. CDR1 is LGHNA, CDR2 YNFKEQ, per germline. V was cut by 1 base and J by 9 bases, with 7 bases left in between. This TCR was sampled from a girl aged 2 to 17 with multiple sclerosis. The specimen was blood. The chain has TRBV4-2 and TRBJ2-1; D is uncertain. The chain's CDR3 is CASSQGGREQFF. The CDR3 coding sequence is TGTGCCAGCAGCCAAGGCGGTCGTGAGCAGTTCTTC.